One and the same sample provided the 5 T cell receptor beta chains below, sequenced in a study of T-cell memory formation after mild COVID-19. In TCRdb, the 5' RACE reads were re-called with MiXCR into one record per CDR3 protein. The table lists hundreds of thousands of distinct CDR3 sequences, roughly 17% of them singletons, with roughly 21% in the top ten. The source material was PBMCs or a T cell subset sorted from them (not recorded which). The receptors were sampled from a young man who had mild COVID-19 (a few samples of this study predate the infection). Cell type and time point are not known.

CDR3 loop: CASSLASAGTAGTQYF. Written as DNA, the CDR3 is TGTGCCAGCAGCTTGGCCTCAGCAGGGACCGCAGGGACCCAGTACTTC. The gene calls are TRBV5-5 and TRBJ2-5, with D perhaps assigned TRBD1 or TRBD2 (5 bases each). Germline-derived CDR1 and CDR2 are SGHKS and YYEKEE (reference sequence). V lost 0 bases, J lost 7 bases, and 19 bases lay in between. This CDR3 spans 16 amino acids.

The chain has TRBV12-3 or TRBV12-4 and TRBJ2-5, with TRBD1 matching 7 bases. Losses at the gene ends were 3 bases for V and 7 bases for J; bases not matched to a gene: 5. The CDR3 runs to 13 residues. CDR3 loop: CASSFPTGRTQYF. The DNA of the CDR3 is TGTGCCAGCAGTTTTCCGACAGGGAGGACCCAGTACTTC.

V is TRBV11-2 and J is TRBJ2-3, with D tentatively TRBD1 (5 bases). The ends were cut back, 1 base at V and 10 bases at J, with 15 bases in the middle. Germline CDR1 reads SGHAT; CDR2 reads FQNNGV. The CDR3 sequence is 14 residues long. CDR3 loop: CASSLVGPQGPQYF. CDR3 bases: TGTGCCAGCAGCTTAGTAGGGCCCCAGGGTCCGCAGTATTTT.

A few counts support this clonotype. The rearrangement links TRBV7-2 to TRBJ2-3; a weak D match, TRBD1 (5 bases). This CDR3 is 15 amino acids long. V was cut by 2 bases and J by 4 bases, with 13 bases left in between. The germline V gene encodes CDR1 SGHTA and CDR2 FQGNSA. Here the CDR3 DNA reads TGTGCCAGCAGCTTAATGCAGGGCTCCGCAGATACGCAGTATTTT. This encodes CASSLMQGSADTQYF.

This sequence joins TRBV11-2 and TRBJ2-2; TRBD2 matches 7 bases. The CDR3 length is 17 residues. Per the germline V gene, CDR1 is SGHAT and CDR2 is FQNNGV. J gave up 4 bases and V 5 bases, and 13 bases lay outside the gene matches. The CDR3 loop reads CASSRPGGGLVTGELFF. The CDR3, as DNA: TGTGCCAGCAGCCGCCCCGGGGGTGGACTAGTCACCGGGGAGCTGTTTTTT.